The sequence of this T cell receptor (beta chain) was determined in a study of blood T cells in healthy people across ages. Study-wide results and caveats: A roughly linear fall in TCR beta diversity per million T cells was seen with increasing age.

A second PCR of 7 to 11 cycles used a sample-barcoded 5' primer and a J-beta primer mix. One entry per CDR3 protein results from TCRdb running MiXCR on the 5' RACE reads. The repertoire holds 1.5 million to 1.8 million distinct CDR3 sequences, with approximately 39% as singletons. This clonotype was seen only a few times. Its antigen is not known. Source material: blood. The clonotype comes from a woman aged 18-29 years in good health.

Written as DNA, the CDR3 is TGTGCCAGCAGTTTGCGGAGTACTAACTATGGCTACACCTTC. It encodes CASSLRSTNYGYTF. This chain links TRBV27 with TRBJ1-2; no clear D gene. V was trimmed by 3 bases and J by 0 bases, leaving 8 bases between them. The CDR3 runs to 14 residues. Germline CDR1 MNHEY, CDR2 SMNVEV (reference sequence).